The T cell receptor beta chain under discussion was sequenced for a study of shared clonotypes between healthy human individuals. Study results and limitations: Donor scarcity curtailed the genetic and exposure-history diversity represented herein.

The table came from immunoSEQ multiplex PCR; TCRdb's copy has only in-frame clones and leaves some out. The profile shows some 2.1 million clones, just over 90% of them singletons. The V gene's germline CDR1 is SEHNR and CDR2 FQNEAQ (reference sequence). The CDR3 has 14 residues. To note about this clone: The target antigen is unknown.

CD45RO negativity and positive selection for CCR7 defined naive CD8 cells, a population that excluded terminally differentiated effector memory CD45RA+ cells. The rearrangement uses TRBV7-9 and TRBJ2-5; tentative D call: TRBD1 (6 bases). The J call may be faulty, since TRBJ2-7 better matches the DNA end. Input material: naive CD8+ T cells from PBMCs. The clonotype comes from a young man in good health. Some clones in this sample may be carry-over from other donors' samples. This CDR3 is CASSLAGTPNEQYF. The CDR3 DNA sequence: TGTGCCAGCAGCTTAGCCGGGACACCCAACGAGCAGTACTTC.